The 16 T cell receptor beta chains in this list originate from one sample, sequenced in a study of T cell changes during pregnancy in multiple sclerosis. This table comes from immunoSEQ multiplex PCR, and its TCRdb copy is limited to in-frame clones, with some not included. This sample has 65,000 to 90,000 clones, with roughly nine tenths found just once. Sample: PBMCs, taken in the first trimester of pregnancy. These receptors were taken from a female donor in good health, serving as a control in a pregnancy study. Some clones in this sample may be carry-over from other donors' samples.

The chain has TRBV19 and TRBJ2-1; 11 bases agree with TRBD2. CDR3 length: 18 amino acids. Losses at the gene ends were 6 bases for V and 6 bases for J; bases not matched to a gene: 16. The germline V gene has CDR1 LNHDA and CDR2 SQIVND (reference sequence). The CDR3 nucleotides read TGTGCCAGTAGGCCGGGACAGCCGCTAGCGGGGGGCCTCAATGAGCAGTTCTTC. Translated: CASRPGQPLAGGLNEQFF. The full variable domain, in which reference TRBV19 and TRBJ2-1 provide the parts outside the CDR3, is DGGITQSPKYLFRKEGQNVTLSCEQNLNHDAMYWYRQDPGQGLRLIYYSQIVNDFQKGDIAEGYSVSREKKESFPLTVTSAQKNPTAFYLCASRPGQPLAGGLNEQFFGPGTRLTVL.

The chain couples TRBV11-2 to TRBJ2-2, with 13 bases aligning to TRBD2. The CDR3 has 17 residues. V shed 4 bases and J 7 bases; nucleotides not matched to a gene: 9. Germline V gives CDR1 SGHAT, CDR2 FQNNGV. In nucleotides, the CDR3 is TGTGCCAGCAGCTCAAGGACTAGCGGGAGTTGGAGCGGGGAGCTGTTTTTT. This sequence encodes CASSSRTSGSWSGELFF.

The J gene is TRBJ2-5, the V gene TRBV28, with TRBD2 matching 7 bases. This CDR3 spans 15 amino acids. V shed 4 bases, J shed 2 bases, and the junction held 7 bases outside the gene matches. The germline V gene has CDR1 MDHEN and CDR2 SYDVKM. The CDR3 region is CASSSGTTRQETQYF. The CDR3, as DNA: TGTGCCAGCAGTTCAGGGACTACCCGACAAGAGACCCAGTACTTC.

The J gene is TRBJ1-2, the V gene TRBV11-2; 9 bases are shared with TRBD1. CDR1 and CDR2 from the germline V gene are SGHAT and FQNNGV. The CDR3 extends over 14 amino acids. V lost 6 bases, J lost 4 bases, and 6 bases stayed unmatched. The CDR3 nucleotides read TGTGCCAGCAGACGAACAGGGGGCGGCTATGGCTACACCTTC. Its protein product is CASRRTGGGYGYTF.

The V call is TRBV5-8, the J call TRBJ1-1, with 7 nucleotides matching TRBD1. This CDR3 spans 15 amino acids. Per the germline V gene, CDR1 is SGHTS and CDR2 is YDEGEE. The ends lost 3 bases at V and 5 bases at J; junction bases unmatched: 10. CDR3 protein: CASSYDRVRRTEAFF. In nucleotides, the CDR3 is TGTGCCAGCAGCTACGACAGGGTTAGACGAACTGAAGCTTTCTTT.

The chain combines TRBV2 with TRBJ2-1; 10 bases align to TRBD2. With V trimmed by 5 bases and J by 6 bases, 4 bases remained unmatched. The CDR3 is made up of 14 amino acids. CDR1 SNHLY and CDR2 FYNNEI come from the germline V gene. The CDR3 DNA reads TGTGCCAGCAGTAGCGGGGGGGCGACCAATGAGCAGTTCTTC. It codes for CASSSGGATNEQFF.

The gene calls are TRBV18 and TRBJ1-1; D gene ambiguous. The germline V gene encodes CDR1 KGHSH and CDR2 LQKENI. V lost 8 bases to trimming and J lost 0 bases, with 13 bases between them. There are 14 residues in the CDR3. The CDR3 reads CASKREGMNTEAFF. The CDR3 DNA reads TGTGCCAGCAAACGCGAGGGAATGAACACTGAAGCTTTCTTT.

The V and J genes are TRBV7-6 and TRBJ2-3; TRBD2 matches at 7 bases. V lost 5 bases, J lost 6 bases, and 11 bases stayed unmatched. This CDR3 has 15 residues. The germline V gene has CDR1 SGHVS and CDR2 FNYEAQ. The CDR3 protein is CASSALLSGWDTQYF. As DNA, the CDR3 is TGTGCCAGCAGCGCCTTGCTTAGCGGGTGGGATACGCAGTATTTT.

This chain connects TRBV10-3 to TRBJ2-7; 11 bases are shared with TRBD2. In germline, CDR1 is ENHRY, CDR2 SYGVKD. Trimming at V came to 6 bases and at J to 4 bases, leaving 5 bases not matched to a gene. The CDR3 runs 14 residues. The CDR3 spells CAIRQGLAEYEQYF. The CDR3 DNA reads as TGTGCCATCAGGCAGGGACTAGCGGAATACGAGCAGTACTTC.

The chain couples TRBV28 to TRBJ2-3; 8 nucleotides line up with TRBD2. The J segment lost 5 bases and the V segment lost 7 bases, leaving 8 bases of the junction unmatched. The CDR3 is made up of 14 amino acids. Germline CDR1 is MDHEN and CDR2 is SYDVKM. For the CDR3, the DNA is TGTGCCAGCATCCCCGGGGGGGCCAGAGATACGCAGTATTTT. Amino acids: CASIPGGARDTQYF.

The chain carries TRBV12-5 and TRBJ2-2, with TRBD1 matching 7 bases. The length of the CDR3 is 15 residues. Germline-derived CDR1 and CDR2 are LGHNT and FRNRAP. Losses at the gene ends were 6 bases for V and 0 bases for J; bases not matched to a gene: 4. The CDR3 DNA is TGTGCTAGTGGCCCGCAGGGGGCGAACACCGGGGAGCTGTTTTTT. It codes for CASGPQGANTGELFF. Drawing the rest from reference TRBV12-5 and TRBJ2-2, the complete variable domain is DARVTQTPRHKVTEMGQEVTMRCQPILGHNTVFWYRQTMMQGLELLAYFRNRAPLDDSGMPKDRFSAEMPDATLATLKIQPSEPRDSAVYFCASGPQGANTGELFFGEGSRLTVL.

V usage is TRBV7-6 and J usage is TRBJ2-1, with 9 bases that match TRBD2. CDR1 and CDR2 from the germline V gene are SGHVS and FNYEAQ. CDR3 length: 15 amino acids. Trimming removed 3 bases from V and 7 bases from J; junction bases left unmatched: 7. CDR3 sequence (DNA): TGTGCCAGCAGCTTTGCGGGGGGGCCCAATAATGAGCAGTTCTTC. It is translated as CASSFAGGPNNEQFF. The full variable domain, in which reference TRBV7-6 and TRBJ2-1 provide the parts outside the CDR3, is GAGVSQSPRYKVTKRGQDVALRCDPISGHVSLYWYRQALGQGPEFLTYFNYEAQQDKSGLPNDRFSAERPEGSISTLTIQRTEQRDSAMYRCASSFAGGPNNEQFFGPGTRLTVL.

For this clone: Within the sample, other DNA sequences also encode this same CDR3. The chain has TRBV28 and TRBJ2-7; D might be TRBD1 (5 bases). Germline-derived CDR1 and CDR2 are MDHEN and SYDVKM. The CDR3 is 12 amino acids. Trimming cost V 4 bases and J 7 bases, with 11 bases left between them. The CDR3 DNA sequence: TGTGCCAGCAGTTCAGGGTTGGGAGAGCAGTACTTC. It is translated as CASSSGLGEQYF.

The chain has TRBV12-5 and TRBJ2-1, with D perhaps TRBD2 (6 bases). This CDR3 has 13 residues. The germline gives CDR1 LGHNT, CDR2 FRNRAP. Trimming pared 5 bases from V and 7 bases from J, leaving 12 bases between. CDR3 sequence: CASGPMGGNEQFF. The CDR3 region has the DNA TGTGCTAGTGGTCCTATGGGGGGAAATGAGCAGTTCTTC.

The V call is TRBV6-4, the J call TRBJ1-1; D remains unclear. This CDR3 comprises 12 residues. Trimming shortened V by 0 bases and J by 11 bases, and 10 bases separated the two germline ends. Germline CDR1 reads MRHNA; CDR2 reads SNTAGT. CDR3 coding DNA: TGTGCCAGCAGTGACTCGATGGCTTGGGCTTTCTTT. Amino acid sequence: CASSDSMAWAFF.

The genes are TRBV5-4 and TRBJ2-1, with TRBD2 matching 8 bases. The CDR3 totals 17 residues. The trim removed 0 bases at V and 5 bases at J, leaving 10 bases unmatched. In germline, CDR1 is SGHNT, CDR2 YYREEE (reference sequence). CDR3 region: CASSLDPGGRLNNEQFF. CDR3 coding DNA: TGTGCCAGCAGCTTGGATCCCGGCGGGAGGTTGAACAATGAGCAGTTCTTC.